Included here is one TCR beta chain sequence, with context. V gave up 6 bases and J gave up 7 bases; unmatched junction bases: 6. The CDR3 length is 13 residues. Germline V gene sequence: CDR1 SGHVS, CDR2 FQNEAQ. The sample originates from a study of blood T cells in healthy people across ages. Sample-barcoded 5' priming and a J-beta primer mix drove a second PCR of roughly 7 to 11 cycles. Each CDR3 protein gets one entry after TCRdb re-called the 5' RACE reads with MiXCR. The profile shows about 800,000 distinct CDR3 sequences, more than 20% of them singletons. These data are also associated with another study on T cells of mothers and their children.

The specimen was blood. V gene TRBV7-8 combines with J gene TRBJ1-1; the match to TRBD1 covers 9 bases. This sequence originates from a boy between 10 and 17 years old in good health. CDR3 coding DNA: TGTGCCAGCAGTCAACAGGGGGCGGTTGAAGCTTTCTTT. Amino acid sequence: CASSQQGAVEAFF.